The 32 T cell receptor beta chains below come from one sample, sequenced in a study of blood T cell repertoires in COVID-19 (TCRdb year 2020). The library was made by the immunoSEQ multiplex PCR assay. This is the immuneACCESS table as TCRdb keeps it, with only in-frame sequences that have V and J called. A part of the clones is gone; compared with another copy, unresolved V genes explain less than half, and the rest is unexplained. The sample yields under 200,000 clones; 87% were counted once. Clones ranked in the top ten supply 3.9% of the sample. What was sequenced was peripheral blood. These TCRs come from a woman aged 60-75 years who had recovered from COVID-19.

Turning to this clone: Other nucleotide sequences in the sample specify the same CDR3. The V and J genes are TRBV30 and TRBJ1-5; 8 bases match TRBD1. Trimming cost V 2 bases and J 5 bases; bases outside gene matches: 2. Germline V CDR1 and CDR2: GTSNPN, SVGIG (reference sequence). The CDR3 runs 13 residues. CDR3 sequence (DNA): TGTGCCTGGAGTACACAGGGGGATCAGCCCCAGCATTTT. Protein sequence: CAWSTQGDQPQHF.

This chain links TRBV29-1 with TRBJ2-1; 8 nucleotides align to TRBD1. This CDR3 is built from 14 residues. Germline V gene lookup returns CDR1 SQVTM and CDR2 ANQGSEA. V lost 6 bases and J lost 3; bases outside the gene matches: 7. CDR3 sequence: CSVRDRGFYNEQFF. The CDR3, as DNA: TGCAGCGTGCGCGACAGGGGATTCTACAATGAGCAGTTCTTC.

The CDR3 is CASSQDAVRTDTQYF. CDR3 DNA: TGTGCCAGCAGCCAAGATGCAGTCCGCACAGATACGCAGTATTTT. The chain carries TRBV3-1 (or the pseudogene TRBV3-2) and TRBJ2-3; D gene ambiguous. This CDR3 contains 15 residues. Germline V gives CDR1 LGHDT, CDR2 YNNKEL (reference sequence). Trimming took 0 bases from V and 1 from J, leaving 8 bases between them.

V gene TRBV7-9 combines with J gene TRBJ1-1; D is perhaps TRBD1 (6 bases). Per germline, CDR1 SEHNR and CDR2 FQNEAQ (reference sequence). The CDR3 length is 14 residues. V gave up 2 bases and J gave up 5 bases, with 12 bases separating them. CDR3 amino acids: CASSLMAGETEAFF. The CDR3 nucleotides read TGTGCCAGCAGCTTAATGGCAGGGGAGACTGAAGCTTTCTTT.

This chain joins TRBV12-3 or TRBV12-4 and TRBJ1-5; TRBD1 might be the D (6 bases). The CDR3 is 13 residues long. Between the trimmed V and J ends, which lost 5 bases and 5 bases, there was a span of 10 bases. This chain's CDR3 is CASSHRVYQPQHF. The CDR3 DNA reads as TGTGCCAGCAGTCACAGGGTTTATCAGCCCCAGCATTTT.

This clone appeared once. This sequence joins TRBV7-9 and TRBJ2-3; D may be TRBD2 (6 bases). Germline V CDR1 and CDR2: SEHNR, FQNEAQ (reference sequence). Trimming shortened V by 2 bases and J by 2 bases, and 11 bases separated the two germline ends. The CDR3 has 15 amino acids. DNA for the CDR3: TGTGCCAGCAGCTTAATCGCGGGGTTCACAGATACGCAGTATTTT. Its protein product is CASSLIAGFTDTQYF.

This clone occurred a few times. The chain carries TRBV7-9 and TRBJ1-4; 9 bases fit TRBD1. Germline CDR1 SEHNR, CDR2 FQNEAQ (reference sequence). V trimming: 1 base; J trimming: 8 bases; junction bases outside the gene matches: 5. The CDR3 totals 15 residues. The CDR3 nucleotides are TGTGCCAGCAGCTTAGAGGGGACAGGGAACGAAAAACTGTTTTTT. Translating it yields CASSLEGTGNEKLFF. The whole variable domain, filled in from reference TRBV7-9 and TRBJ1-4, reads DTGVSQNPRHKITKRGQNVTFRCDPISEHNRLYWYRQTLGQGPEFLTYFQNEAQLEKSRLLSDRFSAERPKGSFSTLEIQRTEQGDSAMYLCASSLEGTGNEKLFFGSGTQLSVL.

This chain links TRBV5-1 with TRBJ2-7; the match to TRBD1 covers 10 bases. Germline lookup yields CDR1 SGHRS and CDR2 YFSETQ. Trimming cost V 1 base and J 4 bases; bases outside gene matches: 5. The CDR3 is made up of 15 amino acids. The CDR3 reads CASSLRDRGPYEQYF. The CDR3 DNA is TGCGCCAGCAGCTTGAGAGACAGGGGGCCTTACGAGCAGTACTTC.

This chain joins TRBV9 and TRBJ1-5; D is uncertain. V was pared by 4 bases and J by 5 bases, with 10 bases between. The CDR3 has 13 amino acids. CDR1 and CDR2 (germline): SGDLS, YYNGEE. CDR3 bases: TGTGCCAGCAGCTTACGGTTCGATCAGCCCCAGCATTTT. It encodes CASSLRFDQPQHF.

The V gene is TRBV5-4, the J gene TRBJ1-2; D uncertain. V dropped 7 bases and J dropped 0 bases, with 13 bases sitting between them. The CDR3 sequence is 14 residues long. The germline V gene has CDR1 SGHNT and CDR2 YYREEE (reference sequence). CDR3 in amino acids: CASGVAGSNYGYTF. CDR3 nucleotide sequence: TGTGCCAGCGGGGTCGCGGGATCTAACTATGGCTACACCTTC.

The V and J genes are TRBV30 and TRBJ1-5; no reliable D call. The CDR3 contains 14 residues. The germline gives CDR1 GTSNPN, CDR2 SVGIG (reference sequence). V was cut by 1 base and J by 6 bases, with 13 bases left in between. For the CDR3, the DNA is TGTGCCTGGAGTGAATTGGGAGGTGGTCAGCCCCAGCATTTT. Protein sequence: CAWSELGGGQPQHF.

The J gene is TRBJ1-2, the V gene TRBV7-2, with TRBD1 matching 9 bases. V lost 4 bases to trimming and J lost 7 bases; unmatched junction nucleotides: 10. The CDR3 is 15 amino acids. The germline V gene encodes CDR1 SGHTA and CDR2 FQGNSA. The CDR3: CASSSPGQGGSGYTF. In DNA, the CDR3 is TGTGCCAGCAGCTCACCGGGACAGGGAGGAAGTGGCTACACCTTC.

The genes are TRBV9 and TRBJ1-1; maybe TRBD1 (5 bases). V was clipped by 1 base and J by 1 base, with 8 bases between them. CDR3 length equals 14 residues. CDR1 SGDLS and CDR2 YYNGEE come from the germline V gene. The DNA for the CDR3 is TGTGCCAGCAGCGTAATAAGGGGGAACACTGAAGCTTTCTTT. It codes for CASSVIRGNTEAFF.

The rearrangement uses TRBV5-4 and TRBJ1-1; D not certain. In germline, CDR1 is SGHNT, CDR2 YYREEE (reference sequence). This CDR3 is built from 13 residues. The V end lost 0 bases, the J end lost 2 bases, and 5 bases lay between the germline ends. The CDR3 DNA reads as TGTGCCAGCAGCTTGGGAGCCAACACTGAAGCTTTCTTT. Translation: CASSLGANTEAFF.

The CDR3 DNA sequence: TGTGCCAGCAGCTTAGATTGGGGGGGGCAAACGTTAGCTAACTATGGCTACACCTTC. This encodes CASSLDWGGQTLANYGYTF. The chain uses TRBV11-3 and TRBJ1-2; tentatively, D is TRBD1 (6 bases). Germline values: CDR1 SGHNT, CDR2 YENEEA. V was cut by 0 bases and J by 0 bases, with 20 bases left in between. CDR3 length: 19 amino acids.

This clone was detected only once. V usage is TRBV5-1 and J usage is TRBJ2-1; maybe TRBD2 (5 bases). Germline loops: CDR1 SGHRS, CDR2 YFSETQ. This CDR3 is 15 amino acids long. The ends were cut back, 2 bases at V and 1 base at J, with 10 bases in the middle. CDR3 amino acids: CASSFLGGSYNEQFF. Here the CDR3 DNA reads TGCGCCAGCAGCTTCCTGGGCGGGTCCTACAATGAGCAGTTCTTC.

About this clone: The junction and the germline gene differ at one end; a read error may be behind it. The rearrangement links TRBV4-2 to TRBJ1-2, with D possibly being TRBD1 (5 bases). CDR1 LGHNA and CDR2 YNFKEQ come from the germline V gene. The CDR3 extends over 12 amino acids. Here the CDR3 reads CASSKDSYGYTF. CDR3 in DNA: TGTGCCAGCAGCAAAGACAGCTATGGCTACACCTTC.

The V gene is TRBV7-2, the J gene TRBJ1-5, with 7 bases that match TRBD1. Germline trimming cut 5 bases from V and 3 bases from J; bases unmatched to any gene: 4. Germline CDR1 reads SGHTA; CDR2 reads FQGNSA. The CDR3 contains 14 residues. The DNA of the CDR3 is TGTGCCAGCAGCAGTGACAGGGTCAATCAGCCCCAGCATTTT. Translating it yields CASSSDRVNQPQHF.

The CDR3 region is CASSQLSGGRPYEQYF. CDR3 coding DNA: TGCGCCAGCAGCCAACTTAGCGGGGGGCGACCCTACGAGCAGTACTTC. V is TRBV4-3 and J is TRBJ2-7; 10 nucleotides agree with TRBD2. CDR3 size: 16 residues. The germline CDR1 and CDR2 sequences are LGHNA and YSLEER. V was clipped by 2 bases and J by 2 bases; unmatched bases: 6.

In this sample, this clone turned up once. The chain combines TRBV29-1 with TRBJ1-1, with D uncertain. CDR1 and CDR2 (germline): SQVTM, ANQGSEA. The CDR3 has 14 residues. With 7 bases removed from V and 0 bases from J, the gap between germline ends came to 15 bases. The CDR3 protein is CSGEAGIMNTEAFF. In DNA form, the CDR3 reads TGCAGCGGCGAGGCGGGGATTATGAACACTGAAGCTTTCTTT. Full variable domain (missing parts from reference TRBV29-1 and TRBJ1-1): SAVISQKPSRDICQRGTSLTIQCQVDSQVTMMFWYRQQPGQSLTLIATANQGSEATYESGFVIDKFPISRPNLTFSTLTVSNMSPEDSSIYLCSGEAGIMNTEAFFGQGTRLTVV.

V usage is TRBV27 and J usage is TRBJ2-2; D possibly corresponds to TRBD2 (5 bases). The length of the CDR3 is 17 residues. The V gene's germline CDR1 is MNHEY and CDR2 SMNVEV (reference sequence). Trimming shortened V by 3 bases and J by 0 bases, and 14 bases separated the two germline ends. The CDR3 loop reads CASSLSWRSANTGELFF. The CDR3 DNA reads as TGTGCCAGCAGTTTGAGCTGGAGGTCGGCGAACACCGGGGAGCTGTTTTTT.

This CDR3 is CASTYRALTEAFF. CDR3 sequence (DNA): TGTGCCAGTACTTACAGGGCCCTCACCGAAGCTTTCTTT. V and J are TRBV19 and TRBJ1-1, with a weak D call TRBD1 (6 bases). The CDR3 sequence is 13 residues long. The germline CDR1 and CDR2 sequences are LNHDA and SQIVND (reference sequence). The germline V and J ends were trimmed by 7 bases and 8 bases, with 17 bases remaining between them.

The chain couples TRBV5-1 to TRBJ2-7; no clear D. Trimming took off 3 bases at V and 4 bases at J, with 14 bases between the two ends. The CDR3 totals 14 residues. CDR1 SGHRS and CDR2 YFSETQ come from the germline V gene. This chain's CDR3 is CASSSAPEYYEQYF. CDR3 sequence (DNA): TGCGCCAGCAGCTCGGCCCCGGAGTATTACGAGCAGTACTTC.

This sequence joins TRBV5-1 and TRBJ1-2; possibly TRBD1 for D (5 bases). With 5 bases removed from V and 4 bases from J, the gap between germline ends came to 12 bases. Germline V lookup: CDR1 SGHRS, CDR2 YFSETQ. This CDR3 region has 13 residues. The CDR3 reads CASSPTVTYGYTF. The CDR3 DNA reads TGCGCCAGCAGTCCGACAGTGACCTATGGCTACACCTTC.

The chain employs TRBV3-1 (or the pseudogene TRBV3-2) and TRBJ2-3; 8 bases are a match to TRBD2. The J segment lost 4 bases and the V segment lost 4 bases, leaving 7 bases of the junction unmatched. CDR3 size: 15 residues. The germline gives CDR1 LGHDT, CDR2 YNNKEL (reference sequence). In DNA, the CDR3 is TGTGCCAGCAGCCCCCCCGGACTAGCTGCAGATACGCAGTATTTT. Translation gives CASSPPGLAADTQYF.

V gene TRBV5-1 combines with J gene TRBJ2-5; D call uncertain. The germline V gene encodes CDR1 SGHRS and CDR2 YFSETQ. This CDR3 region has 13 residues. V was trimmed by 1 base and J by 0 bases, leaving 4 bases between them. The CDR3 DNA sequence: TGCGCCAGCAGCTTGACACACCAAGAGACCCAGTACTTC. Translation gives CASSLTHQETQYF. Filled out from reference TRBV5-1 and TRBJ2-5, the complete variable domain reads KAGVTQTPRYLIKTRGQQVTLSCSPISGHRSVSWYQQTPGQGLQFLFEYFSETQRNKGNFPGRFSGRQFSNSRSEMNVSTLELGDSALYLCASSLTHQETQYFGPGTRLLVL.

This clone was seen a handful of times. This chain links TRBV6-6 with TRBJ1-5; TRBD1 is a possible D gene (5 bases). V lost 5 bases, J lost 1 base, and 18 bases lay in between. The CDR3 sequence is 17 residues long. Germline V gene sequence: CDR1 MNHNY, CDR2 SVGAGI (reference sequence). The DNA for the CDR3 is TGTGCCAGCAGTCCCCCGCGGCGGGGACGGAGCAATCAGCCCCAGCATTTT. This codes for CASSPPRRGRSNQPQHF.

This chain connects TRBV6-4 to TRBJ1-1; D call uncertain. Looked up from germline, CDR1 is MRHNA and CDR2 is SNTAGT. This CDR3 is 13 amino acids long. Trimming removed 4 bases from V and 2 bases from J, with 8 bases in between. The CDR3 DNA reads as TGTGCCAGCAGTGTAGAAGTAAACACTGAAGCTTTCTTT. Protein: CASSVEVNTEAFF.

This clone has only one observation. CDR3 DNA: TGTGCCAGCAGCCAAACCGGGGGGGGGAACTCCTACAATGAGCAGTTCTTC. Its translation: CASSQTGGGNSYNEQFF. The chain couples TRBV4-2 to TRBJ2-1; 8 bases align to TRBD2. V lost 2 bases and J lost 0; bases outside the gene matches: 6. The CDR3 length is 17 residues. In germline, CDR1 is LGHNA, CDR2 YNFKEQ.

This clone was seen a few times. V and J are TRBV5-4 and TRBJ2-3, with 10 bases aligning to TRBD2. The CDR3 is 15 residues long. The V gene's germline CDR1 is SGHNT and CDR2 YYREEE (reference sequence). J was trimmed by 4 bases and V by 0 bases; bases with no gene match: 2. DNA for the CDR3: TGTGCCAGCAGCTTGGGCCTAGCGGGGGCAGATACGCAGTATTTT. This sequence encodes CASSLGLAGADTQYF.

The chain joins TRBV5-1 to TRBJ2-3; 8 positions agree with TRBD1. From germline, CDR1 is SGHRS and CDR2 YFSETQ. With 4 bases clipped from V and 2 bases from J, the junction kept 12 bases outside the gene matches. The CDR3 covers 17 residues. The CDR3 nucleotides read TGCGCCAGCAGCCGTATTGACAGGGGAAAGGACACAGATACGCAGTATTTT. It encodes CASSRIDRGKDTDTQYF.

CDR3 DNA sequence: TGTGCCAGCAGTTTAGGGCCCAAAGAGACCCAGTACTTC. Protein: CASSLGPKETQYF. This chain connects TRBV12-3 or TRBV12-4 to TRBJ2-5; D remains unclear. Deletions cut 1 base from V and 3 bases from J, with 6 bases between. The CDR3 covers 13 residues.